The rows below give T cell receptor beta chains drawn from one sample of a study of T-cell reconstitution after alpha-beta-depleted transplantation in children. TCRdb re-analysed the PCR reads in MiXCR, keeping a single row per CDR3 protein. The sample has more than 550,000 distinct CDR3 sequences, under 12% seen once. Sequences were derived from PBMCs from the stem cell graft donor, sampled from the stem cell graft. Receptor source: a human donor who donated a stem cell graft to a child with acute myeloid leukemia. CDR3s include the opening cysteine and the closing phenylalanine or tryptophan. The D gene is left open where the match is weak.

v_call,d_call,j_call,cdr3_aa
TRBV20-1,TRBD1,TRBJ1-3,CSAGLNRGNGNTIYF
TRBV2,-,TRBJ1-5,CASKWGANQPQHF
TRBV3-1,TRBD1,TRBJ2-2,CASSPSGTGGPSGGELFF
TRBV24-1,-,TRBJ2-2,CATSDIESGPVTGELFF
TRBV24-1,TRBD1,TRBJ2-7,CATSDPGTAGDEQYF
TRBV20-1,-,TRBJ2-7,CSARVRSSYEQYF
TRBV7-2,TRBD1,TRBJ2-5,CASSPGQHQETQYF
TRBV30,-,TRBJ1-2,CAWSRQDYGYTF
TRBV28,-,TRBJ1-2,CASVPAGGGSYGYTF
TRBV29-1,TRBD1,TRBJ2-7,CSVGGQVGLWVSDEQYF
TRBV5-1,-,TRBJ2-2,CASSFLFADTGELFF
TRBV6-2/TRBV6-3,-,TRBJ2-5,CASSRRTVQETQYF
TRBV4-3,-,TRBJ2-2,CASSQPPMLGNTGELFF
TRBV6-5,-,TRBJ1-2,CASSSGGREYGYTF
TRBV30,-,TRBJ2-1,CAWSVWGNSYNEQFF
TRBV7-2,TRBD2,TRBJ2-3,CASRTGRANTDTQYF
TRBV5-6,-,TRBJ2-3,CASSLEVGGTDTQYF
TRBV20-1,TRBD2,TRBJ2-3,CSARGGGGTSGRASTDTQYF
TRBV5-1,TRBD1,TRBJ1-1,CASNDNRGLTEAFF